Sequencing of this T cell receptor (beta chain) was carried out in a study of blood T cell repertoires in COVID-19. Repertoires were generated with immunoSEQ multiplex PCR, while TCRdb's copy carries only in-frame clones and drops some. The profile covers tens of thousands of clones, with roughly nine tenths appearing a single time and about 3.5% taken by the ten largest. Germline-derived CDR1 and CDR2 are GTSNPN and SVGIG (reference sequence). V lost 0 bases and J lost 3; bases outside the gene matches: 10. The CDR3 is made up of 16 amino acids. This clone came up a few times. This sequence originates from a woman aged 45-65 years with COVID-19, enrolled during active disease. The sequenced sample was peripheral blood. This rearrangement joins TRBV30 to TRBJ2-7, with 8 bases matching TRBD1. The CDR3 is CAWSVSYSGTGYEQYF. The CDR3 DNA reads as TGTGCCTGGAGTGTATCTTATTCCGGGACAGGCTACGAGCAGTACTTC.